One and the same sample provided the 28 T cell receptor beta chains below, sequenced in a study of response to subunit inactivated influenza vaccine. TCRdb redid the calling of the RT-PCR reads with MiXCR, one entry per CDR3 protein. This sample yields about 780,000 distinct CDR3 sequences, of which around 18% are seen a single time; roughly a tenth belongs to the top ten. The sequences come from PBMCs from blood, collected more than 4 days after vaccination. The receptor source for this set is a man aged 45-60 years who received an inactivated influenza vaccine.

J is TRBJ2-5 and V is TRBV5-6; D might be TRBD1 or TRBD2, each matching 6 bases. V was clipped by 3 bases and J by 6 bases, with 15 bases between them. This CDR3 is built from 14 residues. Germline V gene data show CDR1 as SGHDT and CDR2 as YYEEEE. Written as DNA, the CDR3 is TGTGCCAGCAGCTGGGGGGACACGGCTAAGACCCAGTACTTC. This codes for CASSWGDTAKTQYF.

The chain has TRBV28 and TRBJ2-1; the match to TRBD2 covers 14 bases. CDR3 length equals 16 residues. The V and J ends lost 7 bases and 3 bases, in that order; junction bases with no gene match: 5. Looked up from germline, CDR1 is MDHEN and CDR2 is SYDVKM. The CDR3 DNA follows: TGTGCCAGCAACGGACTAGCGGGAGGCCTCTACAATGAGCAGTTCTTC. Translation gives CASNGLAGGLYNEQFF.

In this sample, this clonotype turned up once. The chain recombines TRBV3-1 with TRBJ2-7, with 7 bases fitting TRBD2. CDR1 and CDR2 (germline): LGHDT, YNNKEL (reference sequence). CDR3 size: 16 residues. J lost 2 bases, V lost 2 bases, and 9 bases had no gene match. DNA of the CDR3: TGTGCCAGCAGCCAACAAGGGAGGGTCGGAGCCTACGAGCAGTACTTC. Amino acids: CASSQQGRVGAYEQYF.

This clonotype was seen a handful of times. The rearrangement joins TRBV7-6 to TRBJ2-1; possibly TRBD1 for D (7 bases). Looked up from germline, CDR1 is SGHVS and CDR2 is FNYEAQ. CDR3 length: 16 amino acids. Trimming left V 5 bases short and J 0 bases short, with 14 bases between. The CDR3 loop reads CASSPGGGPSYNEQFF. The CDR3 bases are TGTGCCAGCAGCCCAGGGGGAGGACCCTCCTACAATGAGCAGTTCTTC.

This clonotype was seen a few times. V is TRBV20-1 and J is TRBJ2-3, with a weak D call TRBD2 (7 bases). This CDR3 has 15 residues. The V end lost 6 bases, the J end lost 4 bases, and 20 bases lay between the germline ends. From germline, CDR1 is DFQATT and CDR2 SNEGSKA (reference sequence). CDR3 protein: CSAPTGGAGADTQYF. The CDR3 coding sequence is TGCAGTGCCCCGACGGGGGGCGCAGGCGCAGATACGCAGTATTTT.

In DNA, the CDR3 is TGTGCCAGCAGTTACTCGAAGGGGAGGCTCTCCTACGAGCAGTACTTC. It specifies CASSYSKGRLSYEQYF. The gene calls are TRBV6-5 and TRBJ2-7; TRBD2 is a possible D gene (6 bases). This CDR3 region has 16 residues. In germline, CDR1 is MNHEY, CDR2 SVGAGI. V shed 0 bases and J shed 0 bases, with 12 bases lying between them.

The V and J genes are TRBV18 and TRBJ2-7; D gene uncertain. This CDR3 is built from 13 residues. Germline V gives CDR1 KGHSH, CDR2 LQKENI. Trimming removed 2 bases from V and 4 bases from J, with 9 bases in between. CDR3 sequence: CASSPTRWYEQYF. For the CDR3, the DNA is TGTGCCAGCTCACCAACCCGCTGGTACGAGCAGTACTTC.

This clonotype has just a few counts. The chain employs TRBV28 and TRBJ2-7; TRBD1 or TRBD2 may be the D gene (5 bases each). Germline assignment: CDR1 MDHEN and CDR2 SYDVKM. This CDR3 contains 15 residues. V lost 4 bases and J 3 bases, leaving 16 bases between the germline ends. The CDR3 loop is CASSSPSGRNYEQYF. The CDR3 DNA sequence: TGTGCCAGCAGTTCGCCCTCGGGACGGAACTACGAGCAGTACTTC.

This chain links TRBV15 with TRBJ1-1; D ambiguous. Germline V gives CDR1 LNHNV, CDR2 YYDKDF (reference sequence). Deletions cut 1 base from V and 6 bases from J, with 15 bases between. The CDR3 is 15 amino acids. The CDR3: CATSRGGQESPEAFF. The CDR3 region has the DNA TGTGCCACCAGCAGAGGAGGGCAGGAGAGCCCTGAAGCTTTCTTT.

The rearrangement links TRBV7-9 to TRBJ2-7, with D maybe TRBD2 (5 bases). V was clipped by 5 bases and J by 6 bases, with 20 bases between them. Germline V lookup: CDR1 SEHNR, CDR2 FQNEAQ (reference sequence). The CDR3 is 15 residues long. In nucleotides, the CDR3 is TGTGCCAGCAGCCTTCTAAGAGCGGAGAATTCCGAGCAGTACTTC. Translating it yields CASSLLRAENSEQYF.

V and J are TRBV5-1 and TRBJ2-3; tentative D call: TRBD2 (6 bases). The germline gives CDR1 SGHRS, CDR2 YFSETQ. This CDR3 is built from 14 residues. Trimming took 7 bases from V and 3 from J, leaving 15 bases between them. CDR3: CASYSGARTDTQYF. CDR3 in DNA: TGCGCCAGCTACTCGGGAGCCCGAACAGATACGCAGTATTTT.

The table lists this clonotype with many counts. The V and J genes are TRBV7-9 and TRBJ2-1; D remains ambiguous. This CDR3 comprises 15 residues. Germline loops: CDR1 SEHNR, CDR2 FQNEAQ (reference sequence). V gave up 2 bases and J gave up 6 bases, with 14 bases separating them. The CDR3 protein is CASSLMGGMANEQFF. Here the CDR3 DNA reads TGTGCCAGCAGCTTAATGGGTGGGATGGCCAATGAGCAGTTCTTC.

This clonotype was recorded many times. The chain has TRBV5-1 and TRBJ2-1; maybe TRBD1 (5 bases). V gave up 3 bases and J gave up 6 bases, with 10 bases separating them. Per the germline V gene, CDR1 is SGHRS and CDR2 is YFSETQ. This CDR3 has 13 amino acids. CDR3 loop: CASSYQGSNEQFF. CDR3 sequence (DNA): TGCGCCAGCAGCTACCAGGGTAGCAATGAGCAGTTCTTC.

This clonotype was found a few times. This sequence joins TRBV5-1 and TRBJ1-2; tentatively, D is TRBD1 (5 bases). V was shortened by 3 bases and J by 4 bases, with 10 bases between the two germline ends. Germline lookup yields CDR1 SGHRS and CDR2 YFSETQ. This CDR3 has 13 residues. Written as DNA, the CDR3 is TGCGCCAGCAGCTCCCAGGGCCTCTATGGCTACACCTTC. Translating gives CASSSQGLYGYTF.

V is TRBV3-1 and J is TRBJ2-7, with D perhaps matching TRBD2 (6 bases). The CDR3 has 16 amino acids. Germline V gene sequence: CDR1 LGHDT, CDR2 YNNKEL (reference sequence). With 0 bases removed from V and 4 bases from J, the gap between germline ends came to 16 bases. CDR3 protein: CASSQDLGGSRYEQYV. The DNA for the CDR3 is TGTGCCAGCAGCCAAGATCTAGGAGGGTCCCGATACGAGCAGTACGTC.

The chain carries TRBV3-1 and TRBJ2-7, with 13 bases aligning to TRBD2. The CDR3 is 14 residues long. After removal of 3 bases from V and 5 bases from J, the junction contained 1 base not matched to a gene. Germline lookup yields CDR1 LGHDT and CDR2 YNNKEL (reference sequence). The chain's CDR3 is CASSHGTSGNEQYF. CDR3 bases: TGTGCCAGCAGCCACGGGACTAGCGGGAACGAGCAGTACTTC.

The chain is built from TRBV5-1 and TRBJ2-5; D could derive from TRBD1 or TRBD2 (5 bases each). CDR3 size: 16 residues. The V and J ends lost 0 bases and 5 bases respectively, with 17 bases between them. Per germline, CDR1 SGHRS and CDR2 YFSETQ. CDR3 DNA sequence: TGCGCCAGCAGCTTGGGAGTTCTCGGGACGATGGAGACCCAGTACTTC. Translating gives CASSLGVLGTMETQYF.

The chain joins TRBV7-2 to TRBJ1-3; the D gene is possibly TRBD1 (6 bases). The length of the CDR3 is 15 residues. The germline V gene encodes CDR1 SGHTA and CDR2 FQGNSA. Trimming left V 5 bases short and J 0 bases short, with 11 bases between. The CDR3, as DNA: TGTGCCAGCAGCCGGGGACATCTCTCTGGAAACACCATATATTTT. Translating gives CASSRGHLSGNTIYF. Using reference TRBV7-2 and TRBJ1-3 for the parts outside the CDR3, the full variable domain is GAGVSQSPSNKVTEKGKDVELRCDPISGHTALYWYRQSLGQGLEFLIYFQGNSAPDKSGLPSDRFSAERTGGSVSTLTIQRTQQEDSAVYLCASSRGHLSGNTIYFGEGSWLTVV.

This chain connects TRBV20-1 to TRBJ1-1; TRBD1 is a possible D gene (6 bases). V was shortened by 3 bases and J by 0 bases, with 17 bases between the two germline ends. CDR3 length equals 16 residues. The V gene's germline CDR1 is DFQATT and CDR2 SNEGSKA (reference sequence). The CDR3 sequence: CSARVRGPGLNTEAFF. The CDR3 nucleotides are TGCAGTGCTAGGGTCAGGGGTCCCGGCTTGAACACTGAAGCTTTCTTT.

V usage is TRBV20-1 and J usage is TRBJ2-3; 9 bases match TRBD2. From germline, CDR1 is DFQATT and CDR2 SNEGSKA (reference sequence). V lost 3 bases, J lost 0 bases, and 4 bases stayed unmatched. The CDR3 covers 15 residues. CDR3 sequence reads: CSASGREGSTDTQYF. The CDR3 coding sequence is TGCAGTGCTAGTGGGCGGGAGGGGAGCACAGATACGCAGTATTTT.

This clonotype was found a few times. The chain carries TRBV5-6 and TRBJ2-3; 10 bases are a match to TRBD2. In germline, CDR1 is SGHDT, CDR2 YYEEEE. The CDR3 is made up of 18 amino acids. J was trimmed by 0 bases and V by 0 bases; bases with no gene match: 7. The CDR3 loop is CASSLDLGLAASTDTQYF. The CDR3 coding sequence is TGTGCCAGCAGCTTGGATCTCGGACTAGCGGCTAGCACAGATACGCAGTATTTT.

Only a few counts were recorded for this clonotype. V gene TRBV28 combines with J gene TRBJ2-3; D gene uncertain. The CDR3 has 15 residues. Germline CDR1 and CDR2: MDHEN and SYDVKM. Trimming shortened V by 10 bases and J by 0 bases, and 17 bases separated the two germline ends. In nucleotides, the CDR3 is TGTGCCACCTACCCCCAAAGCGCTAGCACAGATACGCAGTATTTT. Its protein product is CATYPQSASTDTQYF.

The genes are TRBV5-1 and TRBJ2-1, with D unclear. Trimming took off 3 bases at V and 9 bases at J, with 10 bases between the two ends. Germline-derived CDR1 and CDR2 are SGHRS and YFSETQ. CDR3 length: 12 amino acids. CDR3 region: CASSYQASEQFF. For the CDR3, the DNA is TGCGCCAGCAGCTACCAGGCAAGTGAGCAGTTCTTC.

V gene TRBV6-6 combines with J gene TRBJ2-5; 14 bases align to TRBD2. V trimming: 6 bases; J trimming: 7 bases; junction bases outside the gene matches: 1. Per the germline V gene, CDR1 is MNHNY and CDR2 is SVGAGI (reference sequence). The CDR3 spans 13 residues. Written as DNA, the CDR3 is TGTGCCAGCAGCGGACTAGCGGGGGGGACCCAGTACTTC. It encodes CASSGLAGGTQYF.

The sample holds many counts of this clonotype. V gene TRBV7-2 combines with J gene TRBJ2-5; D gene ambiguous. Trimming removed 1 base from V and 4 bases from J, with 7 bases in between. CDR1 is SGHTA, CDR2 FQGNSA, per germline. The CDR3 runs 13 residues. CDR3 nucleotide sequence: TGTGCCAGCAGCTTAGGTCTAAGAGAGACCCAGTACTTC. Translated: CASSLGLRETQYF.

This clonotype was recorded a few times. The chain joins TRBV27 to TRBJ2-5; D gene unclear. V gave up 2 bases and J gave up 1 base, with 11 bases separating them. Per the germline V gene, CDR1 is MNHEY and CDR2 is SMNVEV (reference sequence). The CDR3 is 15 amino acids. Here the CDR3 reads CASSLGEALQETQYF. CDR3 bases: TGTGCCAGCAGTTTAGGAGAGGCCCTCCAAGAGACCCAGTACTTC.

This clonotype was observed many times. The rearrangement links TRBV12-3 or TRBV12-4 to TRBJ2-7, with D possibly matching TRBD1 (5 bases). With 3 bases removed from V and 0 bases from J, the gap between germline ends came to 15 bases. CDR3 length: 16 residues. The CDR3, as DNA: TGTGCCAGCAGTTTCTCTCCAGGGCTCAACTCCTACGAGCAGTACTTC. Its protein is CASSFSPGLNSYEQYF.

The V gene is TRBV5-1, the J gene TRBJ2-1; D possibly matches TRBD1 or TRBD2 (5 bases each). Trimming removed 5 bases at V and 1 base at J, with 19 bases between. The germline gives CDR1 SGHRS, CDR2 YFSETQ. The CDR3 covers 17 residues. As DNA, the CDR3 is TGCGCCAGCAGTGAGTTTGGCGCATGGGGGTCCTACAATGAGCAGTTCTTC. Protein sequence: CASSEFGAWGSYNEQFF.